The rows below give T cell receptor beta chains drawn from one sample of a study of blood T cell repertoires in COVID-19. TCRdb's table, derived via immunoSEQ multiplex PCR, lists solely in-frame clones and lacks some. The sample lists 300,000 to 400,000 clones, less than 90% occurring once. Input material: PBMCs or T cells enriched from blood (not recorded which). The receptor set was obtained from a woman in her 30s who had recovered from COVID-19. The CDR3 runs from the conserved cysteine through the conserved F or W. A D gene is named only where the DNA matches it firmly. The size of a clone is reported for some rows only, either as once, few or many, or as a class for expanded clones.

clone_size j_call d_call v_call cdr3_aa cdr3_nt
. TRBJ2-5 . TRBV3-1/TRBV3-2 CASSQDGTPRETQYF TGTGCCAGCAGCCAAGATGGGACACCTCGAGAGACCCAGTACTTC
. TRBJ1-2 TRBD1 TRBV19 CASSMVQGGYGYTF TGTGCCAGTAGTATGGTTCAGGGGGGCTATGGCTACACCTTC
. TRBJ1-6 . TRBV10-3 CAISDEDMLNSPLHF TGTGCCATCAGTGATGAAGACATGCTAAATTCACCCCTCCACTTT
. TRBJ1-6 TRBD1 TRBV3-1/TRBV3-2 CASSQAQLRQGYNSPLHF TGTGCCAGCAGCCAAGCGCAACTCCGACAGGGCTATAATTCACCCCTCCACTTT
. TRBJ2-3 TRBD1 TRBV7-9 CASSEPRTGDPPDTQYF TGTGCCAGCAGCGAGCCACGGACAGGGGACCCCCCAGATACGCAGTATTTT
. TRBJ2-7 . TRBV14 CASSQERYEQYF TGTGCCAGCAGCCAAGAGAGGTACGAGCAGTACTTC
few TRBJ1-2 . TRBV11-2 CASSLGAGYGYTF TGTGCCAGCAGCTTAGGGGCTGGATATGGCTACACCTTC
. TRBJ2-5 TRBD1 TRBV7-2 CASSALTGRQETQYF TGTGCCAGCAGCGCCTTGACAGGGCGCCAAGAGACCCAGTACTTC
. TRBJ1-5 . TRBV24-1 CATSDSDQPQHF TGTGCCACCAGTGACAGCGATCAGCCCCAGCATTTT
. TRBJ2-2 . TRBV5-1 CASSSGHSGNGELFF TGCGCCAGCAGCTCGGGACACAGCGGGAACGGGGAGCTGTTTTTT
. TRBJ2-1 . TRBV12-3/TRBV12-4 CASSTTNEQFF TGTGCCAGCAGCACTACGAATGAGCAGTTCTTC
. TRBJ1-3 . TRBV19 CASEERAGNTIYF TGTGCCAGTGAAGAGAGGGCTGGAAACACCATATATTTT
. TRBJ2-3 . TRBV5-1 CASSFGRGYTDTQYF TGCGCCAGCAGCTTTGGCAGGGGCTACACAGATACGCAGTATTTT
. TRBJ2-3 TRBD1 TRBV5-4 CATRDSGTDTQYF TGTGCCACTAGGGACAGTGGCACAGATACGCAGTATTTT
. TRBJ1-4 TRBD1 TRBV19 CASSAEGAANEKLFF TGTGCCAGTAGTGCCGAGGGGGCGGCTAATGAAAAACTGTTTTTT
. TRBJ1-5 . TRBV6-5 CASSYRQGNQPQHF TGTGCCAGCAGTTACCGTCAGGGCAATCAGCCCCAGCATTTT
. TRBJ1-2 . TRBV5-1 CASRPDGEGLYGYTF TGCGCCAGCAGACCAGACGGAGAGGGATTGTATGGCTACACCTTC
. TRBJ1-2 . TRBV28 CASSSEQTVYGYTF TGTGCCAGCAGTTCAGAGCAGACAGTTTATGGCTACACCTTC
once TRBJ2-7 TRBD2 TRBV5-1 CASSGLAGGDYEQYF TGCGCCAGCAGTGGATTAGCGGGGGGAGACTACGAGCAGTACTTC